This record covers a single TCR beta chain. The data are from a study of blood T cell repertoires in COVID-19. Study-wide background: Acute and convalescent COVID-19 specimens originated in the United States, Italy and Spain. Sources were T cells, B-cell-depleted T cells, or PBMCs; the material itself was cDNA or gDNA.

Authors' analysis steps: Quantification of nucleated cells was approximated via reference gene primer amplification. Sequenced by immunoSEQ multiplex PCR; TCRdb stores in-frame clones only, minus some. V and J calls and clone size are those listed in that table; D and trimming were worked out from the DNA. Of approximately 200,000 clones listed, almost 90% are singletons. The sample consisted of peripheral blood. The source of this sequence is a woman aged 60-70 years with acute or convalescent COVID-19.

CDR3 region: CASSPAHFGTSLYNEQFF. CDR3 DNA: TGCGCCAGCAGCCCTGCTCACTTCGGGACTAGTTTGTACAATGAGCAGTTCTTC. The rearrangement joins TRBV4-3 to TRBJ2-1; 8 bases agree with TRBD2. J was trimmed by 4 bases and V by 4 bases; bases with no gene match: 15. The germline CDR1 and CDR2 sequences are LGHNA and YSLEER. The CDR3 consists of 18 residues.